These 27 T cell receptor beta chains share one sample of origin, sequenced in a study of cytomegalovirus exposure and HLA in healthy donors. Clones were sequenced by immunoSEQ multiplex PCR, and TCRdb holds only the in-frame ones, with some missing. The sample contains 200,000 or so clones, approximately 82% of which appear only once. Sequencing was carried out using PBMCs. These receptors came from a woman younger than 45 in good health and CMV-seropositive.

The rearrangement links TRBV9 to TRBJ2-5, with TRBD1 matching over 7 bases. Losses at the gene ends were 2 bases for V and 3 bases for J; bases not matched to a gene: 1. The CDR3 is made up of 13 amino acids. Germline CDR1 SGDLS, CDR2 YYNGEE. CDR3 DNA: TGTGCCAGCAGCGTTGACAGGGAAGAGACCCAGTACTTC. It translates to CASSVDREETQYF.

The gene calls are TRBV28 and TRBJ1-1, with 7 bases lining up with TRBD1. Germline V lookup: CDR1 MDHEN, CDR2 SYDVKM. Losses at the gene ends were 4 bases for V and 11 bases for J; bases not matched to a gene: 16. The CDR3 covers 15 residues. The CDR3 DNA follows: TGTGCCAGCAGTTATGTACAGGGGCGTCCCGGGGAGGCTTTCTTT. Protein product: CASSYVQGRPGEAFF.

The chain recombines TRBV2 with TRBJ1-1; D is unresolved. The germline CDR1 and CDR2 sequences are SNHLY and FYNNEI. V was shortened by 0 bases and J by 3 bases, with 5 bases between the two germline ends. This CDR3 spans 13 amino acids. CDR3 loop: CASSEAPYTEAFF. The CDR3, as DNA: TGTGCCAGCAGTGAAGCTCCGTACACTGAAGCTTTCTTT.

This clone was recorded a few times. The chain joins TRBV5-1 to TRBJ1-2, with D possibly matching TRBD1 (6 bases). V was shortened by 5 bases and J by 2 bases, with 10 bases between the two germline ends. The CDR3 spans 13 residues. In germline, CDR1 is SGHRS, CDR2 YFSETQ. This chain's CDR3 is CASSVDRNYGYTF. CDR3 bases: TGCGCCAGCAGTGTTGACAGGAACTATGGCTACACCTTC.

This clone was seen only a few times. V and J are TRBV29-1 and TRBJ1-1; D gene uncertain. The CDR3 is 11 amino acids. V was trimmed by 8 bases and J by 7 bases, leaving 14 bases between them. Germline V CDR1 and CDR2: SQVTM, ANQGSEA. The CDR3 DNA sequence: TGCAGCTATAAAAGAGAATTTGAAGCTTTCTTT. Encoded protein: CSYKREFEAFF.

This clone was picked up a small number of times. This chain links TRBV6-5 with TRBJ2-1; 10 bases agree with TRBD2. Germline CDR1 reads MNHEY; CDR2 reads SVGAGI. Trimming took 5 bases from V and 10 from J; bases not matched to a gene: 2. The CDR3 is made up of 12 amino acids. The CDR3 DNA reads TGTGCCAGCAGTCGGACTAGCGGAGAGCAGTTCTTC. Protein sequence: CASSRTSGEQFF.

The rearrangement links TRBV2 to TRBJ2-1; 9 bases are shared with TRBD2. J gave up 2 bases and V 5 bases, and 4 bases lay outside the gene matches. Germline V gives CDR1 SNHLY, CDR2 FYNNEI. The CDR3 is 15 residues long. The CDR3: CASSLAGPAYNEQFF. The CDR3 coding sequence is TGTGCCAGCAGTCTAGCGGGACCCGCCTACAATGAGCAGTTCTTC.

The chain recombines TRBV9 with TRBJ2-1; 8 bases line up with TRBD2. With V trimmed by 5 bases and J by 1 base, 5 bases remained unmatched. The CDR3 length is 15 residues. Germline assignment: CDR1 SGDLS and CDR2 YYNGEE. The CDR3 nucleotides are TGTGCCAGCAGTAATCGGGAGGGGTCCTACAATGAGCAGTTCTTC. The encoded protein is CASSNREGSYNEQFF.

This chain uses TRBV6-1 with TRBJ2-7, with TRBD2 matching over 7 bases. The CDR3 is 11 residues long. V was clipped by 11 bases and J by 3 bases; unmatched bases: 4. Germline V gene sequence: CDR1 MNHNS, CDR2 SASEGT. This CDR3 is CAHTGGYEQYF. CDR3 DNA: TGTGCCCATACGGGGGGCTACGAGCAGTACTTC.

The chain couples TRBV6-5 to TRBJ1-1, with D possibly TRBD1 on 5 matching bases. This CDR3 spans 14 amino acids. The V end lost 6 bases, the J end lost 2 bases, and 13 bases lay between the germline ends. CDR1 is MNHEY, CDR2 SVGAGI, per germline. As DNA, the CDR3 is TGTGCCAGCAGCGAGCTCACAGGTAACACTGAAGCTTTCTTT. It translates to CASSELTGNTEAFF.

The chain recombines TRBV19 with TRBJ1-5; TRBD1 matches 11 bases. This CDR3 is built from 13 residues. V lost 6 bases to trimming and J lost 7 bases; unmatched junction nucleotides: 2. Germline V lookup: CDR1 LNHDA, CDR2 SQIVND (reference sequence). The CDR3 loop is CASRWDRGQPQHF. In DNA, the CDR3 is TGTGCCAGTAGGTGGGACAGGGGGCAGCCCCAGCATTTT.

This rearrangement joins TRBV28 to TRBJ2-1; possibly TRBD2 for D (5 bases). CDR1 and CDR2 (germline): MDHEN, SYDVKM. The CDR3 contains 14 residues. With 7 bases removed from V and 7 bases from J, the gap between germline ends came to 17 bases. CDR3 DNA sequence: TGTGCCAGCACTCCAAGCCTAGGCGGGAATGAGCAGTTCTTC. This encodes CASTPSLGGNEQFF.

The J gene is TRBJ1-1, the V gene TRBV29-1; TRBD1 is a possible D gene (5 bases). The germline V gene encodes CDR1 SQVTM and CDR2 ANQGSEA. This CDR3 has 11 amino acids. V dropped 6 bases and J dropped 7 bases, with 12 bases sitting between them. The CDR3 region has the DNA TGCAGCGTAAAGGGAACAGGTGAAGCTTTCTTT. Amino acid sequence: CSVKGTGEAFF. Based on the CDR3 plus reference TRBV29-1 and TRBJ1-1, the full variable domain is SAVISQKPSRDICQRGTSLTIQCQVDSQVTMMFWYRQQPGQSLTLIATANQGSEATYESGFVIDKFPISRPNLTFSTLTVSNMSPEDSSIYLCSVKGTGEAFFGQGTRLTVV.

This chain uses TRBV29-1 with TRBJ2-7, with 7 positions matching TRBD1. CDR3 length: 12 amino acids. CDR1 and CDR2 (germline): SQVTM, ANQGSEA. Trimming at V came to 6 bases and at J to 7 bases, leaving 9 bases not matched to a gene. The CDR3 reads CSVTIQGREQYF. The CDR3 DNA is TGCAGCGTCACCATACAGGGGAGAGAGCAGTACTTC.

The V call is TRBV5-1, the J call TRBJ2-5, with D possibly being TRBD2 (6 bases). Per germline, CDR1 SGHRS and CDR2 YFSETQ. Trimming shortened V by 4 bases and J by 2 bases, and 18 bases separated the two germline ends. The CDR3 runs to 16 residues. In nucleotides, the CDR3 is TGCGCCAGCAGCCAGGAGGGGTTTACGGTACAAGAGACCCAGTACTTC. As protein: CASSQEGFTVQETQYF.

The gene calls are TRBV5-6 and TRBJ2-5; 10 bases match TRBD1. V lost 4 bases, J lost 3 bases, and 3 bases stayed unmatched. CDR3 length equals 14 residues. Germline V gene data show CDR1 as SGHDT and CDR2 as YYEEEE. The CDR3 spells CASSGGTGEETQYF. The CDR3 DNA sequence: TGTGCCAGCAGCGGCGGGACAGGGGAAGAGACCCAGTACTTC.

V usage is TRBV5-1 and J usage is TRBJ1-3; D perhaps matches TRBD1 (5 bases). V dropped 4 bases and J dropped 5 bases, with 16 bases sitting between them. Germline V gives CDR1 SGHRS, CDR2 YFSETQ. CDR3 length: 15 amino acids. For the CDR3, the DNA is TGCGCCAGCAGCGATACAAGGGGCGGGAGAAACACCATATATTTT. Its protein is CASSDTRGGRNTIYF.

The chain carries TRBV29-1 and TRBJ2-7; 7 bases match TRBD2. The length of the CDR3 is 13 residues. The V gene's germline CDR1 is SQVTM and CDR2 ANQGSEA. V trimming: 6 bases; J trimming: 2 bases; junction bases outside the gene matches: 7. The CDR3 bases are TGCAGCGTAGAAAAAAGCGGGACCTACGAGCAGTACTTC. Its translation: CSVEKSGTYEQYF.

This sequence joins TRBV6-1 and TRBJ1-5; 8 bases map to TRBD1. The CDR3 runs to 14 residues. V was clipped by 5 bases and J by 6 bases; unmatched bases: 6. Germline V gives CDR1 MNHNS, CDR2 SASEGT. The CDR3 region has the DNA TGTGCCAGCAGTCGGACAGGGACAGGTCAGCCCCAGCATTTT. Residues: CASSRTGTGQPQHF.

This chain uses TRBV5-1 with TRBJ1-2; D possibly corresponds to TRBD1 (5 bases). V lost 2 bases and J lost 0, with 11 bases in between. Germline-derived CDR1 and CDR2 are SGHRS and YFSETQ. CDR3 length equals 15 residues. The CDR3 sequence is CASSFTGEANYGYTF. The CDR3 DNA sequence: TGCGCCAGCAGCTTTACAGGAGAGGCTAACTATGGCTACACCTTC. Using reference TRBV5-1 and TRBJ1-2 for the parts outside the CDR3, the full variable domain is KAGVTQTPRYLIKTRGQQVTLSCSPISGHRSVSWYQQTPGQGLQFLFEYFSETQRNKGNFPGRFSGRQFSNSRSEMNVSTLELGDSALYLCASSFTGEANYGYTFGSGTRLTVV.

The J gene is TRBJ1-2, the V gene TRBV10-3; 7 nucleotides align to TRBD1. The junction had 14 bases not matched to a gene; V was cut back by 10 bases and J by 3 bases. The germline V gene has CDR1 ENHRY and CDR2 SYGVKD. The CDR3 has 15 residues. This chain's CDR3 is CATSFPTGTHYGYTF. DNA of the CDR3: TGTGCCACCTCGTTCCCGACAGGGACGCACTATGGCTACACCTTC.

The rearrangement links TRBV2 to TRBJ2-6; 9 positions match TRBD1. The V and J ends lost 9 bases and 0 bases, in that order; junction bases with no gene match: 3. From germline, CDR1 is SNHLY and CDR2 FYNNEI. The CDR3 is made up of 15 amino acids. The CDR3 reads CASTTGGSGANVLTF. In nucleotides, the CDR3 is TGTGCCAGTACGACAGGGGGCTCTGGGGCCAACGTCCTGACTTTC.

The CDR3: CAVSGRSGNTIYF. CDR3 coding DNA: TGTGCCGTCTCAGGGCGATCTGGAAACACCATATATTTT. The V and J genes are TRBV25-1 and TRBJ1-3, with D perhaps matching TRBD1 (5 bases). Germline V gives CDR1 MGHDK, CDR2 SYGVNS. The CDR3 is made up of 13 amino acids. The V gene lost 11 bases and the J gene lost 1 base, with 12 bases spanning the gap.

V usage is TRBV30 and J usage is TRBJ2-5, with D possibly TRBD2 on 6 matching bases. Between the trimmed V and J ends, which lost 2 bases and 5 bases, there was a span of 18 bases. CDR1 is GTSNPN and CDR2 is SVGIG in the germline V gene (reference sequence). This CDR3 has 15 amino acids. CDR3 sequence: CAWSRGSTPQETQYF. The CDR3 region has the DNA TGTGCCTGGAGTCGGGGGTCCACTCCTCAGGAGACCCAGTACTTC. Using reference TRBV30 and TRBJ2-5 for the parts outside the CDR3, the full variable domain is SQTIHQWPATLVQPVGSPLSLECTVEGTSNPNLYWYRQAAGRGLQLLFYSVGIGQISSEVPQNLSASRPQDRQFILSSKKLLLSDSGFYLCAWSRGSTPQETQYFGPGTRLLVL.

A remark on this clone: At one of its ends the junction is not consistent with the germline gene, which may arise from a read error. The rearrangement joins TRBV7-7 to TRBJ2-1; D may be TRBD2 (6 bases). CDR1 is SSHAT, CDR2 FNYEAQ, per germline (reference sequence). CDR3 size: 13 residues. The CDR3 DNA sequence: TGTGCTAGCAGCTTCGGGACTTTCTATGAGCAGTTCTTC. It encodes CASSFGTFYEQFF.

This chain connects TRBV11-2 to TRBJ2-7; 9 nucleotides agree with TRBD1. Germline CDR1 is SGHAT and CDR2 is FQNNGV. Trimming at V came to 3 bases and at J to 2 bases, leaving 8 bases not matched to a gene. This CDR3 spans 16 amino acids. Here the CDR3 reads CASSFGTGSGAYEQYF. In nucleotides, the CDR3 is TGTGCCAGCAGCTTTGGGACAGGGAGCGGGGCCTACGAGCAGTACTTC.

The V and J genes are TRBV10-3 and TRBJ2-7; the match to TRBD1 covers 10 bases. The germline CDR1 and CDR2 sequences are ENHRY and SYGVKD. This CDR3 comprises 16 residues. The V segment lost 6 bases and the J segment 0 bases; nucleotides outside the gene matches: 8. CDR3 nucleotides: TGTGCCATCAGAGGGGACAGGGGTCCTATCTCCTACGAGCAGTACTTC. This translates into CAIRGDRGPISYEQYF.